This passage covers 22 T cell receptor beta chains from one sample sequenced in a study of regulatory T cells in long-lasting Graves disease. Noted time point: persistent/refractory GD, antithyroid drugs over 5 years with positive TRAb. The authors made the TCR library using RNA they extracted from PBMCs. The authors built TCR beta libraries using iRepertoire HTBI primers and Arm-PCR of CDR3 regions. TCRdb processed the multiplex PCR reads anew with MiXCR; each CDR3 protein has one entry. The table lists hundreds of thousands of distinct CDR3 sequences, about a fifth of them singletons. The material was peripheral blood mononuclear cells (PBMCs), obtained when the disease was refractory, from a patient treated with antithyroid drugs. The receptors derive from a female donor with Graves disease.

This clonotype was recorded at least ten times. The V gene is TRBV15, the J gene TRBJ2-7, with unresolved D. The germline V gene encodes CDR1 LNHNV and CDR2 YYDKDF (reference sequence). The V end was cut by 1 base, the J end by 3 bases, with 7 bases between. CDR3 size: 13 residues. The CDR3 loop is CATSRGLRYEQYF. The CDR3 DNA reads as TGTGCCACCAGCAGAGGTCTTCGCTACGAGCAGTACTTC.

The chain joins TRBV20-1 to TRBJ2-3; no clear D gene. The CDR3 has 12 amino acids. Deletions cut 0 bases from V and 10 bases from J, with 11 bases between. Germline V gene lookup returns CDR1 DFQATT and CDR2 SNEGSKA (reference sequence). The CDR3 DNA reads TGCAGTGCTAGAGATTTGGCTGATGCGCAGTATTTT. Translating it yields CSARDLADAQYF.

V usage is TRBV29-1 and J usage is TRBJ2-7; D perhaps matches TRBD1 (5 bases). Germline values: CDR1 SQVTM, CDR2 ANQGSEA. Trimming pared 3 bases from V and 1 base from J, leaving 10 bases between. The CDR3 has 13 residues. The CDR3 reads CSVDRAGSYEQYF. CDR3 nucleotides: TGCAGCGTTGACAGGGCAGGATCCTACGAGCAGTACTTC.

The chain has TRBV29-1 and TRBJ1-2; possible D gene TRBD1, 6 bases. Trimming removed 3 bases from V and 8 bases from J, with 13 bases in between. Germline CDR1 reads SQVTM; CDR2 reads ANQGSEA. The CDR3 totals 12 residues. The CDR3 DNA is TGCAGCGTTGACGGAGAAGGGGGAGGCTACACCTTC. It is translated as CSVDGEGGGYTF.

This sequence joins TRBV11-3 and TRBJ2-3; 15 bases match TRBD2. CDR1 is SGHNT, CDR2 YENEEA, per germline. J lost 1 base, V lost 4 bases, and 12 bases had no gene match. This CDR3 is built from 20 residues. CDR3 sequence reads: CASSSWTSGRVGGGTDTQYF. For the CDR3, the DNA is TGTGCCAGCAGCTCGTGGACTAGCGGGAGGGTTGGAGGTGGCACAGATACGCAGTATTTT.

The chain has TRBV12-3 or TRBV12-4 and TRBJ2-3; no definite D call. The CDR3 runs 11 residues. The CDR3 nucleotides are TGTGCTAGTAGGCGTGCAGATACGCAGTATTTT. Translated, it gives CASRRADTQYF.

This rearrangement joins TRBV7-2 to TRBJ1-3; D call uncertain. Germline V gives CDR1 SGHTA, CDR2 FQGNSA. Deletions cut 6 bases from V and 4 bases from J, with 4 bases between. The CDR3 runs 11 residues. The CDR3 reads CASRQGNTIYF. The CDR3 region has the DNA TGTGCCAGCAGACAGGGAAACACCATATATTTT.

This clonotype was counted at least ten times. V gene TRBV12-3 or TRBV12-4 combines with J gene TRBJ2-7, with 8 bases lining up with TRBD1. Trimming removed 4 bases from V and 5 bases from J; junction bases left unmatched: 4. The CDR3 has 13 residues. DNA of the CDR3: TGTGCCAGCAGTTGGACAGGGAGAAACGAGCAGTACTTC. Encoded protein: CASSWTGRNEQYF.

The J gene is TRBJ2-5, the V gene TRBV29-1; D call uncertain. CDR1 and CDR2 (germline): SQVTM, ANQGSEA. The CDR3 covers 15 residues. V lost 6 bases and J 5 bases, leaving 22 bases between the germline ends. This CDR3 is CSVESVLTIRETQYF. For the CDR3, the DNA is TGCAGCGTCGAGTCTGTGCTAACGATACGCGAGACCCAGTACTTC.

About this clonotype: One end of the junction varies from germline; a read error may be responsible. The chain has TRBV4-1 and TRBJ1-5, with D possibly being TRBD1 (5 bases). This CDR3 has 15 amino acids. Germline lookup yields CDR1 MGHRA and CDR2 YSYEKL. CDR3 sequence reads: CTSSQGPNSNQPQHF. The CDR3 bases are TGCACCAGCAGCCAGGGCCCGAATAGCAATCAGCCCCAGCATTTT.

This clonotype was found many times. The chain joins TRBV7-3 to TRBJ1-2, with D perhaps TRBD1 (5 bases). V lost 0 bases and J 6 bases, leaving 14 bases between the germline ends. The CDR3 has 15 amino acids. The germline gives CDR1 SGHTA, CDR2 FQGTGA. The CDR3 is CASSLTTRDSDGYTF. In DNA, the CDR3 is TGTGCCAGCAGCTTAACAACCAGGGACTCGGATGGCTACACCTTC.

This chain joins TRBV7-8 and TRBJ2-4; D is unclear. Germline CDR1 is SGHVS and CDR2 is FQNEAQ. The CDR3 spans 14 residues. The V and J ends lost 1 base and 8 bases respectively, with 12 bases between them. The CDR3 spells CASSLGGRKDIQYF. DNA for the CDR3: TGTGCCAGCAGCTTAGGAGGCAGAAAAGACATTCAGTACTTC.

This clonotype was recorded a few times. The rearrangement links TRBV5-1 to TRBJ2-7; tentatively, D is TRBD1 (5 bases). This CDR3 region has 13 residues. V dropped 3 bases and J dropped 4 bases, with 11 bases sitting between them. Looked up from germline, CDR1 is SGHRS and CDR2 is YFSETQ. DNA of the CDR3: TGCGCCAGCAGCTACAGGACGGATTACGAGCAGTACTTC. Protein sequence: CASSYRTDYEQYF.

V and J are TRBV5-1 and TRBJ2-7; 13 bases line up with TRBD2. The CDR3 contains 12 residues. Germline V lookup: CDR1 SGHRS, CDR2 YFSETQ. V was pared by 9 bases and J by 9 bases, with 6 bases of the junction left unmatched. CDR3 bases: TGCGCCACCTCCGGGACTAGCGGGACGCAGTACTTC. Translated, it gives CATSGTSGTQYF.

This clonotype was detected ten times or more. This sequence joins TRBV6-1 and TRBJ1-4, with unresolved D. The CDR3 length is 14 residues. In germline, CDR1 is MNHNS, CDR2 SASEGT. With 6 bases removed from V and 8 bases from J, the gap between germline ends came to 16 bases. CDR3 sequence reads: CASRPTRSGEKLFF. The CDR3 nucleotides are TGTGCCAGCAGGCCTACGAGAAGTGGGGAAAAACTGTTTTTT.

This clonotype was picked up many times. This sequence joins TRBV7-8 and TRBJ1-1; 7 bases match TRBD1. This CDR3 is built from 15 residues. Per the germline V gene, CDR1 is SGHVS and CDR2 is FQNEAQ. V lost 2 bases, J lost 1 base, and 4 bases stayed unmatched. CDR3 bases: TGTGCCAGCAGCTTATTGACAGGGCCGAACACTGAAGCTTTCTTT. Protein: CASSLLTGPNTEAFF.

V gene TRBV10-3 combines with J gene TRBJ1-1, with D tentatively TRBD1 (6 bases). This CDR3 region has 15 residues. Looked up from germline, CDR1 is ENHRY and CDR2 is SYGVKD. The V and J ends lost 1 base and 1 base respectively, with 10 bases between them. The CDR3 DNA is TGTGCCATCAGTGAGTTAGGGACAACGAACACTGAAGCTTTCTTT. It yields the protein CAISELGTTNTEAFF.

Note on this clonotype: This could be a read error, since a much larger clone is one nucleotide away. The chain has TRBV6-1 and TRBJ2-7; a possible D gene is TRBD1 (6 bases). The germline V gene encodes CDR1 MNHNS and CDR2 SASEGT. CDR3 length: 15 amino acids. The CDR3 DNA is TGTACCAGCAGTGAACTCTCGACAGGAATCTACGAGCAGTACTTC. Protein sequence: CTSSELSTGIYEQYF.

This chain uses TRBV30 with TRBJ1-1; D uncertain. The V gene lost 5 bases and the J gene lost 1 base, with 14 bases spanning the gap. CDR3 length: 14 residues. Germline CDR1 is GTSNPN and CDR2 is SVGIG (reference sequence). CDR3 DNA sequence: TGTGCCTGGGCTGGGAAGGGCGGGAACACTGAAGCTTTCTTT. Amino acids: CAWAGKGGNTEAFF.

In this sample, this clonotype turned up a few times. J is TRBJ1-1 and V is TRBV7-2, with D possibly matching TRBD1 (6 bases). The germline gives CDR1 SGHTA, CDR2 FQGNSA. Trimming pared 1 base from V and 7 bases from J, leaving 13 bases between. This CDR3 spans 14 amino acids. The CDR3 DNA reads TGTGCCAGCAGCTTAGTTAGAGGGGGAGGTGAAGCTTTCTTT. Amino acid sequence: CASSLVRGGGEAFF.

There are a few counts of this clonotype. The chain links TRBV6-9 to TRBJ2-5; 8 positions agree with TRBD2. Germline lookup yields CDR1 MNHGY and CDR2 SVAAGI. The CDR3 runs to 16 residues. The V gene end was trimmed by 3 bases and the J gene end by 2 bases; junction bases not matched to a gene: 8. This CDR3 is CASSYAAGEVQETQYF. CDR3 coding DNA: TGTGCCAGCAGTTACGCAGCGGGAGAAGTACAAGAGACCCAGTACTTC.

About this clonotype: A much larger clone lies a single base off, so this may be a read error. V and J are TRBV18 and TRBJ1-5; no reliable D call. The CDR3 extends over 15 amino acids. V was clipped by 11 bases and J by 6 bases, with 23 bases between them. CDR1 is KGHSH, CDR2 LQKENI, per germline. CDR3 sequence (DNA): TGTGCCCGCACCTCAATGGCGGGGAGAGGTCAGCCCCAGCATTTT. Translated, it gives CARTSMAGRGQPQHF.